The T cell receptor (beta chain) described here comes from a study of blood T cell repertoires in COVID-19. The wider study: Samples came from the United States, Italy and Spain, spanning acute and convalescent COVID-19. T cells, B-cell-depleted T cells, or PBMCs supplied cDNA or gDNA.

Germline V gene sequence: CDR1 MGHRA, CDR2 YSYEKL. V dropped 4 bases and J dropped 0; count of bases not matched to a gene: 2. The CDR3 covers 16 residues. Original handling: Using reference gene primer amplification, nucleated cell counts were estimated. Libraries were prepared by immunoSEQ multiplex PCR; TCRdb keeps only in-frame clonotypes and omits some of them. V and J calls and clone size come straight from that table; D and trimming were deduced from the DNA. The repertoire holds about 220,000 clones, with roughly 82% as singletons. This chain links TRBV4-1 with TRBJ2-3; 12 bases are shared with TRBD2. The sample comprised peripheral blood. This clonotype was obtained from a man aged 45-60 years with active or convalescent COVID-19. CDR3 bases: TGCGCCAGCAGCCGAGGGACTAGCGGGAGCACAGATACGCAGTATTTT. Translation gives CASSRGTSGSTDTQYF.